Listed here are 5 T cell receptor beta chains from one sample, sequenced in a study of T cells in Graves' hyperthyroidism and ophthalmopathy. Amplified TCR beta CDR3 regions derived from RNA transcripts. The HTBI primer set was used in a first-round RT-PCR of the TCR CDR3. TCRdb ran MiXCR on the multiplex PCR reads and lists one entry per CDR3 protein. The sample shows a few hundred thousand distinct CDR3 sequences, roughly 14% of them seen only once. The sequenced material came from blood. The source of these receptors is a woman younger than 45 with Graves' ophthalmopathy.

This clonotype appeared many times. The CDR3 region has the DNA TGTGCCAGCAGTGATCCCAGGGGGTCCTACGAGCAGTACTTC. Translation: CASSDPRGSYEQYF. The chain has TRBV2 and TRBJ2-7, with 7 bases matching TRBD1. CDR3 length: 14 residues. Germline V CDR1 and CDR2: SNHLY, FYNNEI. J lost 1 base, V lost 3 bases, and 3 bases had no gene match.

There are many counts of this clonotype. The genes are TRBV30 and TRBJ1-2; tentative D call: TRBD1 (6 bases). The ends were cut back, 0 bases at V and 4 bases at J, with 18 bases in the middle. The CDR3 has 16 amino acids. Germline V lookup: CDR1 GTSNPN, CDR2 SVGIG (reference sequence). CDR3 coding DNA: TGTGCCTGGAGTGTCGGACTACAGGGACGAGGCTATGGCTACACCTTC. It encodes CAWSVGLQGRGYGYTF. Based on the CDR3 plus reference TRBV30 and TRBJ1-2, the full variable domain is SQTIHQWPATLVQPVGSPLSLECTVEGTSNPNLYWYRQAAGRGLQLLFYSVGIGQISSEVPQNLSASRPQDRQFILSSKKLLLSDSGFYLCAWSVGLQGRGYGYTFGSGTRLTVV.

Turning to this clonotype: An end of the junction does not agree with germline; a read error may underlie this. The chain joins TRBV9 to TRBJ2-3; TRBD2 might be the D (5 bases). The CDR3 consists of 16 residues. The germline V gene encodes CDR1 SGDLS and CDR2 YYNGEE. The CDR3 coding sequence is TGTGCCAGCAGCGTAGGTCCGGGTGGAGGCACAGATACGCGGTATTTT. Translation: CASSVGPGGGTDTRYF.

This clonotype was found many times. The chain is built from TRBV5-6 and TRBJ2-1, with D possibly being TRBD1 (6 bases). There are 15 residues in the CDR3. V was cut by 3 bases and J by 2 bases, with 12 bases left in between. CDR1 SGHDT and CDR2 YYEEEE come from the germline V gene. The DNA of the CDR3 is TGTGCCAGCAGCTCCGAGGACAGCACCTACAATGAGCAGTTCTTC. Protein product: CASSSEDSTYNEQFF. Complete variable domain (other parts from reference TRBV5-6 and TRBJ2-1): DAGVTQSPTHLIKTRGQQVTLRCSPKSGHDTVSWYQQALGQGPQFIFQYYEEEERQRGNFPDRFSGHQFPNYSSELNVNALLLGDSALYLCASSSEDSTYNEQFFGPGTRLTVL.

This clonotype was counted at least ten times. The CDR3 spells CASSEARGQSLHF. The CDR3 coding sequence is TGTGCCAGCAGTGAAGCGCGGGGACAATCCCTCCACTTT. The chain couples TRBV6-1 to TRBJ1-6; a weak D match, TRBD1 (6 bases). CDR1 MNHNS and CDR2 SASEGT come from the germline V gene. The CDR3 has 13 residues. The germline V and J ends were trimmed by 0 bases and 14 bases, with 11 bases remaining between them.